These T cell receptor beta chains were read from a single sample in a study of cytomegalovirus exposure and HLA in healthy donors. Libraries were prepared by immunoSEQ multiplex PCR; TCRdb keeps only in-frame clonotypes and omits some of them. The table shows about 160,000 clones, with 60% to 85% occurring only once. The sample taken for sequencing was PBMCs. The receptors originated from a woman aged 25 to 39 in good health and CMV-seronegative. CDR3s include the opening cysteine and the closing phenylalanine or tryptophan. The D gene is left open where the match is weak. Only some rows state a clone size, as once, few, many or a class for expanded clones.

abundance	v_gene	j_gene	d_gene	CDR3nt	CDR3aa
few	TRBV19	TRBJ1-2	TRBD1	TGTGCCATTGCGAACCCCGGGACAGGACGGGACGGCTACACCTTC	CAIANPGTGRDGYTF
-	TRBV11-1	TRBJ2-7	-	TGTGCCAGCAGCGCGGACAGCTCCTACGAGCAGTACTTC	CASSADSSYEQYF
few	TRBV28	TRBJ1-6	TRBD1	TGTGCCAGCAGTTTTAGGGACAGGGGAAGCTCACCCCTCCACTTT	CASSFRDRGSSPLHF
-	TRBV4-1	TRBJ1-1	-	TGCGCCAGCAGCCAAGATCGAGGCGATGAAGCTTTCTTT	CASSQDRGDEAFF
-	TRBV5-1	TRBJ2-7	-	TGCGCCAGCAGCTTGGCGGCCCAGGGTAATTCCTACGAGCAGTACTTC	CASSLAAQGNSYEQYF
-	TRBV9	TRBJ1-5	-	TGTGCCAGCAGCCCCTCCGGAGGTTATAGCAATCAGCCCCAGCATTTT	CASSPSGGYSNQPQHF
-	TRBV28	TRBJ1-1	-	TGTGCCAGCAGTAAAGCCTGGAACACTGAAGCTTTCTTT	CASSKAWNTEAFF
-	TRBV2	TRBJ2-3	TRBD2	TGCGCCAGCAGTGAAGGCCTAGCGGGGGGGCAGGCAGATACGCAGTATTTT	CASSEGLAGGQADTQYF
-	TRBV6-1	TRBJ2-7	TRBD2	TGTGCCAGCAGTCAAACTAGCGGGGGAACCTACGAGCAGTACTTC	CASSQTSGGTYEQYF
-	TRBV19	TRBJ2-3	TRBD2	TGTGCCAGTGGCCCCGGGACTAGCGGGACCAATACGCAGTATTTT	CASGPGTSGTNTQYF
-	TRBV7-9	TRBJ2-2	TRBD2	TGTGCCAGCAGCTTACCCGGGACTAGCGGTTCCGGGGAGCTGTTTTTT	CASSLPGTSGSGELFF